This T cell receptor beta chain was identified in a study of technical replicates of blood from a handful of donors. Sequenced by immunoSEQ multiplex PCR; TCRdb stores in-frame clones only, minus some. The data contain just under 85,000 clones, 90% to 95% of them singletons. Trimming left V 1 base short and J 11 bases short, with 14 bases between. The germline gives CDR1 SGHTA, CDR2 FQGNSA. The CDR3 spans 13 residues. Sequencing was performed on T cells isolated from PBMCs. The sequence derives from a human donor in good health. The J gene is TRBJ2-5, the V gene TRBV7-2; D is possibly TRBD2 (5 bases). CDR3 nucleotides: TGTGCCAGCAGCTTAGATGGGGAGCGGCCGCAGTACTTC. This sequence encodes CASSLDGERPQYF.